One sample yielded the 21 T cell receptor beta chains listed below, sequenced in a study of blood T cell repertoires in COVID-19. The protocol was immunoSEQ multiplex PCR, while the TCRdb copy is restricted to in-frame clones and leaves out a portion. The table includes some 300,000 clones, over 75% detected once. The source material was PBMCs or T cells enriched from blood (not recorded which). The receptors here all came from a young woman who had recovered from COVID-19.

This chain uses TRBV18 with TRBJ2-5; 7 positions match TRBD1. After removal of 4 bases from V and 1 base from J, the junction contained 9 bases not matched to a gene. CDR1 and CDR2 from the germline V gene are KGHSH and LQKENI. The CDR3 contains 16 residues. Here the CDR3 reads CASSLRSRDSQETQYF. CDR3 DNA sequence: TGTGCCAGCTCACTCAGAAGCCGGGACAGCCAAGAGACCCAGTACTTC.

This rearrangement joins TRBV4-1 to TRBJ1-1; D is unclear. Per the germline V gene, CDR1 is MGHRA and CDR2 is YSYEKL. The CDR3 has 15 amino acids. The V end lost 1 base, the J end lost 5 bases, and 14 bases lay between the germline ends. Here the CDR3 DNA reads TGCGCCAGCAGCCAAGCGCCAGGATCGGTAACTGAAGCTTTCTTT. Its protein product is CASSQAPGSVTEAFF.

The V call is TRBV5-6, the J call TRBJ2-2; 14 bases align to TRBD2. This CDR3 spans 19 amino acids. Germline V gene sequence: CDR1 SGHDT, CDR2 YYEEEE. J was trimmed by 1 base and V by 4 bases; bases with no gene match: 9. The DNA for the CDR3 is TGTGCCAGCAGCCCGATACCGGGACTAGCGGGAGAGAACACCGGGGAGCTGTTTTTT. Translated: CASSPIPGLAGENTGELFF. Drawing the rest from reference TRBV5-6 and TRBJ2-2, the complete variable domain is DAGVTQSPTHLIKTRGQQVTLRCSPKSGHDTVSWYQQALGQGPQFIFQYYEEEERQRGNFPDRFSGHQFPNYSSELNVNALLLGDSALYLCASSPIPGLAGENTGELFFGEGSRLTVL.

The chain is built from TRBV4-3 and TRBJ1-3, with D possibly TRBD1 on 6 matching bases. Germline assignment: CDR1 LGHNA and CDR2 YSLEER. The CDR3 spans 15 residues. With 1 base removed from V and 4 bases from J, the gap between germline ends came to 11 bases. The chain's CDR3 is CASSQARGSGNTIYF. CDR3 coding DNA: TGCGCCAGCAGCCAAGCCAGGGGATCGGGAAACACCATATATTTT.

V and J are TRBV23-1 and TRBJ1-4; TRBD1 aligns across 7 bases. TRBV23-1 qualifies as an ORF whose function is uncertain. The CDR3 is made up of 23 amino acids. V lost 0 bases and J lost 0; bases outside the gene matches: 22. CDR3 region: CASSQSRCVRRRQGCPTNEKLFF. CDR3 nucleotide sequence: TGCGCCAGCAGTCAATCACGGTGCGTCCGGAGGAGACAGGGTTGCCCAACTAATGAAAAACTGTTTTTT.

The chain is built from TRBV27 and TRBJ1-6, with 8 bases that match TRBD1. Germline V gene lookup returns CDR1 MNHEY and CDR2 SMNVEV (reference sequence). This CDR3 spans 17 amino acids. V shed 5 bases and J 7 bases; nucleotides not matched to a gene: 13. CDR3 DNA sequence: TGTGCCAGCAGTAGCCGGGACAGGAGGTTGACGAATTCACCCCTCCACTTT. Residues: CASSSRDRRLTNSPLHF.

The chain links TRBV9 to TRBJ2-2; unclear D gene. CDR3 length: 14 amino acids. V lost 1 base, J lost 0 bases, and 4 bases lay in between. The germline CDR1 and CDR2 sequences are SGDLS and YYNGEE. The CDR3 loop reads CASSVQSNTGELFF. The CDR3 DNA sequence: TGTGCCAGCAGCGTACAGTCGAACACCGGGGAGCTGTTTTTT.

The chain combines TRBV7-8 with TRBJ2-3; 9 nucleotides agree with TRBD1. The CDR3 runs to 14 residues. V lost 4 bases, J lost 6 bases, and 5 bases stayed unmatched. In germline, CDR1 is SGHVS, CDR2 FQNEAQ. CDR3 protein: CASSSRDRVDTQYF. The DNA of the CDR3 is TGTGCCAGCAGCTCCCGGGACAGGGTGGATACGCAGTATTTT.

The V gene is TRBV25-1, the J gene TRBJ1-1; D possibly corresponds to TRBD1 (6 bases). Germline CDR1 and CDR2: MGHDK and SYGVNS. Trimming pared 8 bases from V and 1 base from J, leaving 14 bases between. CDR3 length: 14 amino acids. CDR3 DNA: TGTGCCAGCCTACCACAGGGTAGGAACACTGAAGCTTTCTTT. It translates to CASLPQGRNTEAFF.

CDR3 nucleotides: TGCAGCCCCCTCCCTATGAACACTGAAGCTTTCTTT. As protein: CSPLPMNTEAFF. This rearrangement joins TRBV29-1 to TRBJ1-1; D gene ambiguous. Per the germline V gene, CDR1 is SQVTM and CDR2 is ANQGSEA. The CDR3 is 12 residues long. The V end lost 8 bases, the J end lost 0 bases, and 10 bases lay between the germline ends.

V is TRBV30 and J is TRBJ2-5, with TRBD2 matching 13 bases. CDR3 length: 16 amino acids. The V segment lost 7 bases and the J segment 0 bases; nucleotides outside the gene matches: 8. Germline lookup yields CDR1 GTSNPN and CDR2 SVGIG (reference sequence). CDR3 in amino acids: CASAGLAGRNQETQYF. The CDR3 DNA sequence: TGTGCCTCGGCGGGACTAGCGGGGAGAAACCAAGAGACCCAGTACTTC.

V and J are TRBV28 and TRBJ1-1, with D unresolved. V dropped 2 bases and J dropped 5 bases, with 6 bases sitting between them. This CDR3 contains 12 residues. Per germline, CDR1 MDHEN and CDR2 SYDVKM. This CDR3 reads CASSLAGTEAFF. The CDR3 coding sequence is TGTGCCAGCAGTTTAGCGGGGACTGAAGCTTTCTTT. Supplemented by reference TRBV28 and TRBJ1-1, the full variable domain reads DVKVTQSSRYLVKRTGEKVFLECVQDMDHENMFWYRQDPGLGLRLIYFSYDVKMKEKGDIPEGYSVSREKKERFSLILESASTNQTSMYLCASSLAGTEAFFGQGTRLTVV.

V usage is TRBV5-4 and J usage is TRBJ2-3; TRBD2 matches 7 bases. The CDR3 extends over 16 amino acids. V was pared by 3 bases and J by 0 bases, with 7 bases of the junction left unmatched. Germline V gene lookup returns CDR1 SGHNT and CDR2 YYREEE (reference sequence). In DNA form, the CDR3 reads TGTGCCAGCAGCTCGGGGGGTGGGCTTAGCACAGATACGCAGTATTTT. Translating it yields CASSSGGGLSTDTQYF.

The chain joins TRBV13 to TRBJ1-2, with 7 positions matching TRBD1. V lost 5 bases, J lost 4 bases, and 7 bases stayed unmatched. The CDR3 runs to 14 residues. CDR1 and CDR2 (germline): PRHDT, FYEKMQ (reference sequence). The CDR3 DNA follows: TGTGCCAGCAGCACCAAGACAGGGCCCTATGGCTACACCTTC. It is translated as CASSTKTGPYGYTF.

The chain is built from TRBV19 and TRBJ2-2, with TRBD2 matching 7 bases. Germline V gene sequence: CDR1 LNHDA, CDR2 SQIVND (reference sequence). CDR3 length: 16 residues. V was clipped by 3 bases and J by 3 bases; unmatched bases: 7. The CDR3 spells CASSIWGGVDTGELFF. The CDR3 region has the DNA TGTGCCAGTAGTATCTGGGGGGGTGTTGACACCGGGGAGCTGTTTTTT.

The chain uses TRBV28 and TRBJ2-3, with D uncertain. Trimming shortened V by 5 bases and J by 10 bases, and 19 bases separated the two germline ends. Germline lookup yields CDR1 MDHEN and CDR2 SYDVKM. This CDR3 is 14 amino acids long. The CDR3 region is CASSPPQFPEAQYF. CDR3 DNA: TGTGCCAGCAGTCCCCCTCAGTTTCCCGAGGCGCAGTATTTT.

This clone was seen only once. The V and J genes are TRBV19 and TRBJ2-7; the match to TRBD1 covers 10 bases. Trimming cost V 7 bases and J 0 bases; bases outside gene matches: 6. This CDR3 is 15 amino acids long. Looked up from germline, CDR1 is LNHDA and CDR2 is SQIVND (reference sequence). The CDR3 loop is CASTPRTGGSYEQYF. As DNA, the CDR3 is TGTGCCAGTACCCCGCGGACAGGGGGCTCCTACGAGCAGTACTTC.

The chain recombines TRBV27 with TRBJ1-5; the match to TRBD1 covers 7 bases. The ends lost 8 bases at V and 0 bases at J; junction bases unmatched: 13. This CDR3 spans 17 amino acids. Per the germline V gene, CDR1 is MNHEY and CDR2 is SMNVEV (reference sequence). CDR3 protein: CASGYRGDQLSNQPQHF. The CDR3 nucleotides read TGTGCCAGCGGCTACAGGGGCGACCAGCTTAGCAATCAGCCCCAGCATTTT.

The rearrangement uses TRBV27 and TRBJ2-2, with 11 nucleotides matching TRBD2. The trim removed 6 bases at V and 3 bases at J, leaving 6 bases unmatched. The CDR3 extends over 16 amino acids. Germline assignment: CDR1 MNHEY and CDR2 SMNVEV (reference sequence). CDR3 region: CASRVAGGSDTGELFF. As DNA, the CDR3 is TGTGCCAGCAGGGTAGCGGGGGGGTCGGACACCGGGGAGCTGTTTTTT.

The chain has TRBV6-5 and TRBJ1-6; D is unclear. V dropped 8 bases and J dropped 6 bases, with 11 bases sitting between them. The CDR3 has 13 amino acids. Germline V CDR1 and CDR2: MNHEY, SVGAGI. For the CDR3, the DNA is TGTGCCAGCCGACAAACAGTTAATTCACCCCTCCACTTT. Translation gives CASRQTVNSPLHF.

The chain is built from TRBV2 and TRBJ2-7; no clear D gene. The V gene lost 3 bases and the J gene lost 2 bases, with 20 bases spanning the gap. Germline CDR1 and CDR2: SNHLY and FYNNEI. The CDR3 covers 17 residues. The CDR3 DNA follows: TGTGCCAGCAGTGAGCCCCTCGTGGGCCGTTACACCTACGAGCAGTACTTC. This encodes CASSEPLVGRYTYEQYF. The full variable domain, rest sourced from reference TRBV2 and TRBJ2-7, is EPEVTQTPSHQVTQMGQEVILRCVPISNHLYFYWYRQILGQKVEFLVSFYNNEISEKSEIFDDQFSVERPDGSNFTLKIRSTKLEDSAMYFCASSEPLVGRYTYEQYFGPGTRLTVT.